This T cell receptor beta chain derives from a study of vaccination effects on CD4 cells after COVID-19. Using viral peptide pools, the ViraFEST assay grew out antigen-specific CD4+ T cells prior to sequencing. With nine to eleven days of culture completed, CD4+ T cells were isolated. Nobody among the vaccine recipients had prior SARS-CoV-2 infection (nucleocapsid antibodies were negative). They grew a few million PBMC in each well, adding around 9 IU/ml IL-2 and about 9.9 ug/ml peptides. Replacing half the medium with IL-2 medium was done on days 3 and 7. In the case of this clone: Its antigen is as yet unknown.

V was shortened by 0 bases and J by 0 bases, with 8 bases between the two germline ends. Germline loops: CDR1 SGHDT, CDR2 YYEEEE. The length of the CDR3 is 15 residues. Measured with immunoSEQ multiplex PCR; TCRdb has only the in-frame clones, and not every one. This table holds 50,000 to 75,000 clones, more than 80% found once. The genes are TRBV5-6 and TRBJ2-3; possibly TRBD1 for D (5 bases). This specimen was CD4+ T cells from PBMCs cultured with HCoV-229E spike peptides, taken before COVID-19 vaccination. The sequence came from a human donor who received a COVID-19 vaccine. CDR3 amino acids: CASSLGQTSTDTQYF. The CDR3 DNA reads TGTGCCAGCAGCTTGGGACAGACTAGCACAGATACGCAGTATTTT.